This entry lists 19 T cell receptor beta chains sequenced from one sample in a study of siplizumab effects on memory and regulatory T cells. Clones were read by immunoSEQ multiplex PCR, and TCRdb kept only the in-frame ones, dropping some. This table has about 120,000 clones, 90% to 95% appearing once. The sample comprised non-Treg CD4+ T cells sorted from blood. These receptors were taken from a human donor in good health.

The V gene is TRBV30, the J gene TRBJ2-3; possible D gene TRBD2, 7 bases. This CDR3 has 15 residues. Germline-derived CDR1 and CDR2 are GTSNPN and SVGIG (reference sequence). The V gene lost 1 base and the J gene lost 5 bases, with 16 bases spanning the gap. The CDR3 DNA reads TGTGCCTGGAGTGGGGGGGGGCCGGGGGGAGATACGCAGTATTTT. Translated, it gives CAWSGGGPGGDTQYF.

V and J are TRBV5-4 and TRBJ1-1; TRBD1 is a possible D gene (5 bases). CDR1 SGHNT and CDR2 YYREEE come from the germline V gene (reference sequence). The length of the CDR3 is 13 residues. The V and J ends lost 6 bases and 1 base respectively, with 10 bases between them. CDR3 in amino acids: CASTPTGNTEAFF. The CDR3 bases are TGTGCCAGCACCCCCACAGGGAACACTGAAGCTTTCTTT.

This clone occurred once. The chain recombines TRBV7-7 with TRBJ2-3, with no clear D. Germline CDR1 is SSHAT and CDR2 is FNYEAQ (reference sequence). V lost 1 base to trimming and J lost 0 bases, with 8 bases between them. CDR3 length: 15 amino acids. For the CDR3, the DNA is TGTGCCAGCAGCTTAGATGGCAGTAGCACAGATACGCAGTATTTT. It is translated as CASSLDGSSTDTQYF.

V gene TRBV14 combines with J gene TRBJ2-2, with 11 bases identical to TRBD2. From germline, CDR1 is SGHDN and CDR2 FVKESK. The CDR3 spans 17 residues. J lost 7 bases, V lost 0 bases, and 7 bases had no gene match. The CDR3 spells CASSQEPGLAVRGELFF. For the CDR3, the DNA is TGTGCCAGCAGCCAAGAACCGGGACTAGCGGTCCGCGGGGAGCTGTTTTTT.

This rearrangement joins TRBV7-9 to TRBJ2-4; 7 nucleotides align to TRBD1. V lost 3 bases and J lost 4; bases outside the gene matches: 6. Germline V CDR1 and CDR2: SEHNR, FQNEAQ (reference sequence). The CDR3 is made up of 15 amino acids. The CDR3: CASSFRGGAKNIQYF. The CDR3 DNA reads TGTGCCAGCAGCTTTAGAGGGGGCGCAAAAAACATTCAGTACTTC.

On this clone itself: One junction end disagrees with the germline gene, perhaps due to a read error. The J gene is TRBJ2-1, the V gene TRBV7-7; 8 bases are shared with TRBD1. Germline V gives CDR1 SSHAT, CDR2 FNYEAQ (reference sequence). This CDR3 comprises 13 residues. The CDR3 DNA reads TGTGCTAGCAGCTTAGACAGGGGAGATGAGCAGTTCTTC. It specifies CASSLDRGDEQFF.

The rearrangement joins TRBV6-5 to TRBJ2-7; D is uncertain. Germline V gives CDR1 MNHEY, CDR2 SVGAGI. The CDR3 consists of 11 residues. The V and J ends lost 6 bases and 7 bases respectively, with 10 bases between them. The CDR3 loop reads CASRYVGEQYF. The CDR3 region has the DNA TGTGCCAGCAGATACGTGGGGGAGCAGTACTTC.

The chain carries TRBV29-1 and TRBJ1-2; TRBD1 might be the D (6 bases). Trimming stripped 7 bases from V and 3 bases from J, with 21 bases between. Germline CDR1 reads SQVTM; CDR2 reads ANQGSEA. This CDR3 has 15 amino acids. In DNA, the CDR3 is TGCAGCGCAAAGCCCGGGGGGGGGCAACACTATGGCTACACCTTC. It translates to CSAKPGGGQHYGYTF.

This clone was counted once. The rearrangement joins TRBV2 to TRBJ1-4, with D perhaps TRBD1 (5 bases). CDR1 and CDR2 (germline): SNHLY, FYNNEI. V lost 6 bases, J lost 6 bases, and 11 bases lay in between. The CDR3 is made up of 13 amino acids. Written as DNA, the CDR3 is TGTGCCAGCAGGGTAGGGGATTATGAAAAACTGTTTTTT. It translates to CASRVGDYEKLFF.

The CDR3 region has the DNA TGTGCCAGCAGCCCTCGACAGAGGAGTCCCAACGAGCAGTACTTC. It yields the protein CASSPRQRSPNEQYF. The rearrangement uses TRBV4-2 and TRBJ2-7, with D possibly matching TRBD1 (5 bases). In germline, CDR1 is LGHNA, CDR2 YNFKEQ. Trimming took off 4 bases at V and 5 bases at J, with 18 bases between the two ends. The CDR3 spans 15 residues.

The rearrangement joins TRBV4-2 to TRBJ2-7; D gene ambiguous. CDR1 LGHNA and CDR2 YNFKEQ come from the germline V gene. The CDR3 has 15 amino acids. V was shortened by 5 bases and J by 5 bases, with 19 bases between the two germline ends. CDR3 loop: CASSARALGIHEQYF. CDR3 coding DNA: TGTGCCAGCAGCGCCCGGGCCTTAGGGATCCACGAGCAGTACTTC.

The V and J genes are TRBV19 and TRBJ2-7; 10 nucleotides align to TRBD1. The CDR3 runs 14 residues. Germline trimming cut 4 bases from V and 6 bases from J; bases unmatched to any gene: 6. Germline loops: CDR1 LNHDA, CDR2 SQIVND (reference sequence). The CDR3 region has the DNA TGTGCCAGTAGTAACCGACAGGGGGCTGGCGAGCAGTACTTC. Its protein product is CASSNRQGAGEQYF.

Concerning this clone: The same CDR3 is also encoded by other DNA sequences in this sample. The DNA of the CDR3 is TGCGCCAGCAGCTTGACGGTTCCGAACACTGAAGCTTTCTTT. Its protein is CASSLTVPNTEAFF. The chain employs TRBV5-1 and TRBJ1-1, with D hard to call. The length of the CDR3 is 14 residues. Germline assignment: CDR1 SGHRS and CDR2 YFSETQ. The ends were cut back, 1 base at V and 1 base at J, with 8 bases in the middle.

The count of this clone is one. The chain has TRBV7-8 and TRBJ2-5; 8 positions agree with TRBD1. J was trimmed by 4 bases and V by 5 bases; bases with no gene match: 6. The CDR3 is made up of 14 amino acids. CDR1 and CDR2 from the germline V gene are SGHVS and FQNEAQ. CDR3 protein: CASSPTGARETQYF. The DNA for the CDR3 is TGTGCCAGCAGCCCGACAGGGGCTCGAGAGACCCAGTACTTC.

This chain uses TRBV5-1 with TRBJ1-4; D perhaps matches TRBD1 (5 bases). Germline lookup yields CDR1 SGHRS and CDR2 YFSETQ. The CDR3 loop spans 16 amino acids. The germline V and J ends were trimmed by 0 bases and 5 bases, with 14 bases remaining between them. The CDR3 loop is CASSLGTSGGNEKLFF. The CDR3 bases are TGCGCCAGCAGCTTGGGGACATCAGGCGGAAATGAAAAACTGTTTTTT.

The chain couples TRBV29-1 to TRBJ2-7; 10 bases are shared with TRBD1. The CDR3 sequence is 12 residues long. Germline CDR1 and CDR2: SQVTM and ANQGSEA. The trim removed 7 bases at V and 4 bases at J, leaving 4 bases unmatched. The CDR3 region has the DNA TGCAGCGGGGGACAGGGGCAGTACGAGCAGTACTTC. Translating gives CSGGQGQYEQYF.

CDR3 nucleotides: TGTGCCAGCAGCCCACCGGGTCAGCCCCAGCATTTT. This gives the protein CASSPPGQPQHF. This rearrangement joins TRBV7-2 to TRBJ1-5; no reliable D call. The CDR3 loop spans 12 amino acids. The V gene's germline CDR1 is SGHTA and CDR2 FQGNSA. Deletions cut 5 bases from V and 6 bases from J, with 8 bases between.

The V and J genes are TRBV10-3 and TRBJ1-4, with 7 bases matching TRBD1. V lost 7 bases and J lost 8; bases outside the gene matches: 7. The CDR3 has 13 residues. Per the germline V gene, CDR1 is ENHRY and CDR2 is SYGVKD. CDR3 coding DNA: TGTGCCATCAAGGGGGCTTGGGGCGAAAAACTGTTTTTT. Translated: CAIKGAWGEKLFF.

This sequence joins TRBV7-3 and TRBJ2-4, with 11 bases fitting TRBD1. CDR1 is SGHTA, CDR2 FQGTGA, per germline. The CDR3 sequence is 15 residues long. With 5 bases clipped from V and 6 bases from J, the junction kept 6 bases outside the gene matches. The CDR3 region has the DNA TGTGCCAGCAGCGCCGGACAGGGGGCGGGAAACATTCAGTACTTC. It translates to CASSAGQGAGNIQYF.